A single count supports the clone carrying this TCR beta chain. Its antigen remains unknown. Indicated time point: week 47, end of study. All doses held 300 ug of mutant IDH1 20-mer peptide, with topical imiquimod. The sample comes from a study of a mutant IDH1 vaccine in newly diagnosed glioma. Study-level information: Antecedent treatment encompassed radiotherapy, temozolomide, or their combination; the majority received both.

Generated by immunoSEQ multiplex PCR, the TCRdb table keeps only in-frame clones and is missing some. The data hold about 50,000 clones, with more than 75% observed a single time. The sample was PBMCs, taken from a glioma patient whose treatment included an IDH1 peptide vaccine. This TCR came from a middle-aged woman with glioma. Some clones in this sample may be carry-over from other donors' samples.

CDR3 protein: CASSLAATGNEQFF. The CDR3 DNA is TGCGCCAGCAGCTTGGCCGCGACCGGCAATGAGCAGTTCTTC. This rearrangement joins TRBV5-1 to TRBJ2-1, with no clear D. CDR1 is SGHRS and CDR2 is YFSETQ in the germline V gene. CDR3 size: 14 residues. Trimming shortened V by 0 bases and J by 6 bases, and 10 bases separated the two germline ends.